A single sample gave rise to the 27 T cell receptor beta chains below, sequenced in a study of T cell repertoires in cytomegalovirus infection (dated by TCRdb to the late 2010s). Instrument used: Illumina HiSeq 1500. The public sequencing data were trimmed at Q25 with fastp and processed into clonotypes with MiXCR by TCRdb, which kept only in-frame beta chains. Rows are combined by CDR3 protein, so each entry shows the most common genes and DNA. In this sample the table shows about 20,000 distinct CDR3 sequences, approximately 46% of which occur a single time. Clones ranked in the top ten supply approximately 93% of the sample. According to the study, the label for this sample's treatment or condition signals: in vitro stimulation with specific CMV peptide epitopes to enrich CMV-specific T cells. These TCRs are of unknown antigen specificity. Sequenced material: CD8+ T cells from cultured PBMCs, taken from culture after CMV antigen stimulation. Source of these receptors: a human donor in good health (CMV status not recorded). Some clones in this sample may be carry-over from other donors' samples.

This CDR3 is CASILTGSEQFF. In nucleotides, the CDR3 is TGTGCCAGCATCCTGACAGGCAGCGAGCAGTTCTTC. The chain is built from TRBV11-1 and TRBJ2-1; TRBD1 is a possible D gene (6 bases). CDR3 length: 12 amino acids. CDR1 SGHAT and CDR2 FQDESV come from the germline V gene (reference sequence). V was cut by 7 bases and J by 10 bases, with 14 bases left in between.

J is TRBJ1-6 and V is TRBV7-9; possible D gene TRBD1, 6 bases. Germline assignment: CDR1 SEHNR and CDR2 FQNEAQ (reference sequence). V shed 5 bases and J shed 7 bases, with 21 bases lying between them. The CDR3 consists of 17 residues. The CDR3 DNA reads TGTGCCAGCAGCCTCCGGGGGGCGGGGGACTGGAATTCACCCCTCCACTTT. It yields the protein CASSLRGAGDWNSPLHF.

This clonotype was picked up many times. The chain joins TRBV6-1 to TRBJ2-1, with D maybe TRBD2 (6 bases). The CDR3 contains 16 residues. V lost 6 bases to trimming and J lost 0 bases, with 15 bases between them. CDR1 is MNHNS, CDR2 SASEGT, per germline. In nucleotides, the CDR3 is TGTGCCAGCAGCTTAGGAGGGAATCCCTCCTACAATGAGCAGTTCTTC. Translating gives CASSLGGNPSYNEQFF.

This chain joins TRBV7-6 and TRBJ2-7; TRBD2 is a possible D gene (7 bases). CDR3 length equals 16 residues. V gave up 3 bases and J gave up 9 bases, with 24 bases separating them. CDR1 and CDR2 from the germline V gene are SGHVS and FNYEAQ. DNA for the CDR3: TGTGCCAGCAGCTTGGAGGGGGGGGGGCGATTTGACGGGCAGTACTTC. It encodes CASSLEGGGRFDGQYF.

The chain uses TRBV19 and TRBJ1-6; a weak D match, TRBD1 (6 bases). The CDR3 has 16 residues. Germline V gene lookup returns CDR1 LNHDA and CDR2 SQIVND (reference sequence). Trimming shortened V by 7 bases and J by 8 bases, and 21 bases separated the two germline ends. CDR3 DNA: TGTGCCAGTACTCCCCGGGGGGGGCAGGGTCATTCACCCCTCCACTTT. This gives the protein CASTPRGGQGHSPLHF. The entire variable domain, with the rest obtained from reference TRBV19 and TRBJ1-6, is as follows: DGGITQSPKYLFRKEGQNVTLSCEQNLNHDAMYWYRQDPGQGLRLIYYSQIVNDFQKGDIAEGYSVSREKKESFPLTVTSAQKNPTAFYLCASTPRGGQGHSPLHFGNGTRLTVT.

This clonotype was counted a single time. This chain joins TRBV5-1 and TRBJ2-2; D unresolved. Germline V gene lookup returns CDR1 SGHRS and CDR2 YFSETQ. Trimming pared 0 bases from V and 3 bases from J, leaving 6 bases between. This CDR3 is built from 14 residues. CDR3 sequence (DNA): TGCGCCAGCAGCTTGGGGCTGGACACCGGGGAGCTGTTTTTT. This sequence encodes CASSLGLDTGELFF.

This chain connects TRBV28 to TRBJ2-7; 9 bases fit TRBD1. The CDR3 has 14 amino acids. Per the germline V gene, CDR1 is MDHEN and CDR2 is SYDVKM. V lost 5 bases to trimming and J lost 5 bases; unmatched junction nucleotides: 7. The DNA of the CDR3 is TGTGCCAGCAGTATACTCGGGACAGGGAACGAGCAGTACTTC. Amino acids: CASSILGTGNEQYF.

Ten or more counts support this clonotype. The chain has TRBV10-1 and TRBJ2-7; the D is unclear. This CDR3 is built from 15 residues. The germline gives CDR1 WNHNN, CDR2 SYGVQD (reference sequence). Trimming stripped 2 bases from V and 3 bases from J, with 14 bases between. Here the CDR3 reads CASSEGRSSGYEQYF. Written as DNA, the CDR3 is TGCGCCAGCAGTGAGGGGCGAAGTTCGGGCTACGAGCAGTACTTC.

A few counts support this clonotype. J is TRBJ2-2 and V is TRBV20-1; 7 nucleotides agree with TRBD1. Trimming took 4 bases from V and 5 from J; bases not matched to a gene: 13. This CDR3 is 16 amino acids long. The germline V gene encodes CDR1 DFQATT and CDR2 SNEGSKA (reference sequence). CDR3 bases: TGCAGTGCTACCGTCAACAGGGGCCTGGGAACCGGGGAGCTGTTTTTT. The encoded protein is CSATVNRGLGTGELFF.

The chain employs TRBV7-6 and TRBJ2-7; 9 positions agree with TRBD1. The CDR3 spans 15 residues. V gave up 5 bases and J gave up 5 bases; unmatched junction bases: 10. CDR1 SGHVS and CDR2 FNYEAQ come from the germline V gene. Here the CDR3 reads CASSHHRDRAHEQYF. As DNA, the CDR3 is TGTGCCAGCAGCCATCACCGGGACAGGGCCCACGAGCAGTACTTC. The full variable domain, in which reference TRBV7-6 and TRBJ2-7 provide the parts outside the CDR3, is GAGVSQSPRYKVTKRGQDVALRCDPISGHVSLYWYRQALGQGPEFLTYFNYEAQQDKSGLPNDRFSAERPEGSISTLTIQRTEQRDSAMYRCASSHHRDRAHEQYFGPGTRLTVT.

The table lists this clonotype with a few counts. The V and J genes are TRBV7-8 and TRBJ2-7; weak D call: TRBD1 (5 bases). Germline CDR1 and CDR2: SGHVS and FQNEAQ. Trimming took off 4 bases at V and 2 bases at J, with 18 bases between the two ends. CDR3 length equals 16 residues. The CDR3 is CASSSPPRVPTYEQYF. DNA of the CDR3: TGTGCCAGCAGCTCCCCCCCCAGGGTACCAACCTACGAGCAGTACTTC.

V gene TRBV7-6 combines with J gene TRBJ2-1; 11 positions match TRBD2. With 5 bases clipped from V and 4 bases from J, the junction kept 7 bases outside the gene matches. The germline CDR1 and CDR2 sequences are SGHVS and FNYEAQ. The CDR3 extends over 16 amino acids. CDR3: CASSDTSGGGYNEQFF. CDR3 in DNA: TGTGCCAGCAGCGACACTAGCGGGGGAGGGTACAATGAGCAGTTCTTC.

V gene TRBV20-1 combines with J gene TRBJ1-1; no reliable D call. Germline V gene lookup returns CDR1 DFQATT and CDR2 SNEGSKA (reference sequence). V gave up 6 bases and J gave up 1 base, with 6 bases separating them. The CDR3 spans 11 residues. The CDR3 loop is CSAPENTEAFF. CDR3 nucleotide sequence: TGCAGTGCCCCGGAGAACACTGAAGCTTTCTTT.

This clonotype was counted ten times or more. The chain joins TRBV6-1 to TRBJ1-1; a weak D match, TRBD1 (5 bases). V lost 3 bases to trimming and J lost 1 base, with 6 bases between them. The germline CDR1 and CDR2 sequences are MNHNS and SASEGT. The CDR3 sequence is 13 residues long. The CDR3: CASSDGQNTEAFF. CDR3 DNA sequence: TGTGCCAGCAGTGACGGACAGAACACTGAAGCTTTCTTT.

V and J are TRBV6-6 and TRBJ2-7; 9 nucleotides match TRBD1. Germline assignment: CDR1 MNHNY and CDR2 SVGAGI (reference sequence). Germline trimming cut 7 bases from V and 5 bases from J; bases unmatched to any gene: 6. The length of the CDR3 is 13 residues. The DNA of the CDR3 is TGTGCCAGCACGCCGACAGGGGGGCACGAGCAGTACTTC. It specifies CASTPTGGHEQYF.

V gene TRBV20-1 combines with J gene TRBJ2-4, with a tentative D call TRBD2 (6 bases). Trimming took 0 bases from V and 10 from J, leaving 13 bases between them. This CDR3 is built from 13 residues. Germline V gene data show CDR1 as DFQATT and CDR2 as SNEGSKA (reference sequence). Here the CDR3 DNA reads TGCAGTGCTAGAGATCTTGGGGGAGGAATTCAGTACTTC. Amino acid sequence: CSARDLGGGIQYF.

The chain employs TRBV10-3 and TRBJ2-7; D might be TRBD2 (6 bases). Germline V gene sequence: CDR1 ENHRY, CDR2 SYGVKD. With 6 bases removed from V and 0 bases from J, the gap between germline ends came to 21 bases. CDR3 length: 17 amino acids. The CDR3 is CAIRETLGTGSSYEQYF. CDR3 nucleotide sequence: TGTGCCATCAGGGAGACCCTTGGGACTGGGAGCTCCTACGAGCAGTACTTC.

On this clonotype: This may come from a read error, since a much larger clone is one base off. The rearrangement joins TRBV7-2 to TRBJ2-1; no reliable D call. The CDR3 is 12 residues long. The V gene's germline CDR1 is SGHTA and CDR2 FQGNSA. The CDR3 spells CASSDRGNEQLF. The DNA for the CDR3 is TGTGCCAGCAGCGACCGCGGCAATGAGCAGCTCTTC.

The sample holds a few counts of this clonotype. This rearrangement joins TRBV7-6 to TRBJ2-2; TRBD2 might be the D (6 bases). The CDR3 covers 16 residues. The V end lost 5 bases, the J end lost 3 bases, and 16 bases lay between the germline ends. Germline CDR1 reads SGHVS; CDR2 reads FNYEAQ. In DNA form, the CDR3 reads TGTGCCAGCAGCGGGGAAACGGGACTTTACACCGGGGAGCTGTTTTTT. It translates to CASSGETGLYTGELFF.

The chain links TRBV28 to TRBJ2-3; possible D gene TRBD2, 6 bases. CDR3 length: 17 residues. The germline V gene has CDR1 MDHEN and CDR2 SYDVKM. With 10 bases removed from V and 2 bases from J, the gap between germline ends came to 25 bases. CDR3 bases: TGTGCCACCCTGGAGTCGGGACTCCAATATAACACAGATACGCAGTATTTT. Amino acids: CATLESGLQYNTDTQYF.

CDR3 region: CASWPGLATSTDTQYF. Here the CDR3 DNA reads TGTGCCAGTTGGCCGGGACTAGCAACTAGCACAGATACGCAGTATTTT. The rearrangement links TRBV7-8 to TRBJ2-3, with TRBD2 matching 9 bases. The CDR3 is 16 residues long. CDR1 is SGHVS and CDR2 is FQNEAQ in the germline V gene. The junction had 10 bases not matched to a gene; V was cut back by 9 bases and J by 0 bases.

This clonotype came up a few times. Possible read error: a much larger clone is one base away. The gene calls are TRBV10-3 and TRBJ2-7; 8 nucleotides align to TRBD1. The J segment lost 7 bases and the V segment lost 7 bases, leaving 9 bases of the junction unmatched. CDR1 is ENHRY and CDR2 is SYGVKD in the germline V gene. The length of the CDR3 is 13 residues. CDR3 region: CAITPGQEREQYF. The DNA of the CDR3 is TGTGCCATCACTCCGGGACAGGAGAGGGAGCAGTACTTC.

The rearrangement joins TRBV28 to TRBJ2-1; 9 nucleotides line up with TRBD2. J gave up 9 bases and V 2 bases, and 14 bases lay outside the gene matches. Per germline, CDR1 MDHEN and CDR2 SYDVKM. This CDR3 is built from 17 residues. The CDR3 bases are TGTGCCAGCAGTTTAGTAGCGGGAGTCCCTTCCTGGGGTGAGCAGTTCTTC. Amino acids: CASSLVAGVPSWGEQFF.

Only a few counts were recorded for this clonotype. The rearrangement uses TRBV4-3 and TRBJ1-3, with TRBD1 matching 8 bases. V was pared by 0 bases and J by 2 bases, with 3 bases of the junction left unmatched. Germline loops: CDR1 LGHNA, CDR2 YSLEER. The CDR3 contains 16 residues. CDR3 residues: CASSQDEQGAGNTIYF. The CDR3 DNA is TGCGCCAGCAGCCAAGACGAACAGGGGGCTGGAAACACCATATATTTT.

The chain employs TRBV7-2 and TRBJ1-5; D remains ambiguous. The CDR3 length is 15 residues. Germline V gene lookup returns CDR1 SGHTA and CDR2 FQGNSA. V lost 2 bases, J lost 0 bases, and 8 bases lay in between. The CDR3 sequence: CASSLLGDSNQPQHF. The CDR3 nucleotides are TGTGCCAGCAGCTTATTGGGAGATAGCAATCAGCCCCAGCATTTT.

The chain employs TRBV18 and TRBJ2-3; D gene uncertain. The germline V gene encodes CDR1 KGHSH and CDR2 LQKENI. Trimming shortened V by 2 bases and J by 6 bases, and 6 bases separated the two germline ends. The length of the CDR3 is 12 residues. This CDR3 reads CASSPSADTQYF. In DNA, the CDR3 is TGTGCCAGCTCACCATCCGCGGATACGCAGTATTTT. Drawing the rest from reference TRBV18 and TRBJ2-3, the complete variable domain is NAGVMQNPRHLVRRRGQEARLRCSPMKGHSHVYWYRQLPEEGLKFMVYLQKENIIDESGMPKERFSAEFPKEGPSILRIQQVVRGDSAAYFCASSPSADTQYFGPGTRLTVL.

This chain links TRBV4-3 with TRBJ1-3, with a possible D match to TRBD1 (6 bases). Trimming left V 0 bases short and J 0 bases short, with 9 bases between. The V gene's germline CDR1 is LGHNA and CDR2 YSLEER. CDR3 length: 16 residues. The CDR3 sequence is CASSQEGASSGNTIYF. The CDR3 region has the DNA TGCGCCAGCAGCCAAGAGGGGGCGAGCTCTGGAAACACCATATATTTT.